This T cell receptor (beta chain) was obtained from a study of response to subunit inactivated influenza vaccine. MiXCR, applied by TCRdb to the RT-PCR reads, yields one record per CDR3 protein. The sample gives about 500,000 distinct CDR3 sequences, about 7.2% of which show up once; around 14% is in the top ten. The sample holds a few counts of this clonotype. The germline V gene has CDR1 DFQATT and CDR2 SNEGSKA (reference sequence). The J segment lost 6 bases and the V segment lost 5 bases, leaving 8 bases of the junction unmatched. The CDR3 extends over 16 amino acids. The sequenced sample was PBMCs from blood, obtained roughly 24 months after vaccination. The chain links TRBV20-1 to TRBJ2-1; TRBD2 agrees at 15 bases. This receptor was obtained from a man aged 50 to 69 who received an inactivated influenza vaccine. This CDR3 reads CSALRTSGRARNEQFF. The CDR3 DNA follows: TGCAGTGCTCTGCGGACTAGCGGGAGGGCCCGCAATGAGCAGTTCTTC.